A single T cell receptor (beta chain) is shown here with its context. This record comes from a study of CD4 T cell repertoires in COVID-19. Repertoires were generated with immunoSEQ multiplex PCR, while TCRdb's copy carries only in-frame clones and drops some. Here the sample spans about 22,000 clones, over 75% being singletons. These memory T cells were uncultured and sequenced directly after ex vivo isolation. The sequence was collected from a human donor who had COVID-19. Sequenced material: central memory CD4+ T cells from blood, taken before the COVID-19 pandemic.

In nucleotides, the CDR3 is TGTGCCTGGGGGACAGGGATAAGGACAACCAATCAGCCCCAGCATTTT. Amino acids: CAWGTGIRTTNQPQHF. The V gene is TRBV30, the J gene TRBJ1-5; TRBD1 agrees at 9 bases. With V trimmed by 5 bases and J by 3 bases, 11 bases remained unmatched. Germline V lookup: CDR1 GTSNPN, CDR2 SVGIG (reference sequence). The CDR3 has 16 residues.